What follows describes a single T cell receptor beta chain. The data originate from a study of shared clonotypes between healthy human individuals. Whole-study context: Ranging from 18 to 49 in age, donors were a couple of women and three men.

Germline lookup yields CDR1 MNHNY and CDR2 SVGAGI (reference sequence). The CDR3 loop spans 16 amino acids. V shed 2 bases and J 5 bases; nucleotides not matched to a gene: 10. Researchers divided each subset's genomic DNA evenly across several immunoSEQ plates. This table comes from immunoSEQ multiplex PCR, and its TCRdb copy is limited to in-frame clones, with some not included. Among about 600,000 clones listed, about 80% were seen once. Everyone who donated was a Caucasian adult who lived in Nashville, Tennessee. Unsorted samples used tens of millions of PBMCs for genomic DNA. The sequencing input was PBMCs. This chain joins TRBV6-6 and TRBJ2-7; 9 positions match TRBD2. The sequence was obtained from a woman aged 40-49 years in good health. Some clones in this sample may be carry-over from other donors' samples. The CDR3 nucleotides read TGTGCCAGCAGTTACGCGAGATTAGCGGGAGCCCACGAGCAGTACTTC. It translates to CASSYARLAGAHEQYF.